These 21 T cell receptor beta chains were sequenced from one sample in a study of cytomegalovirus exposure and HLA in healthy donors. Clones were read by immunoSEQ multiplex PCR, and TCRdb kept only the in-frame ones, dropping some. Of approximately 210,000 clones listed, 70% to 90% are singletons. The sample consisted of PBMCs. Receptors were obtained from a woman younger than 30 in good health and CMV-seronegative.

The rearrangement joins TRBV7-9 to TRBJ2-7; D may be TRBD1 (5 bases). There are 16 residues in the CDR3. CDR1 and CDR2 from the germline V gene are SEHNR and FQNEAQ (reference sequence). V lost 1 base, J lost 0 bases, and 13 bases lay in between. The CDR3 sequence is CASSLGFGDSSYEQYF. The CDR3 DNA is TGTGCCAGCAGCTTAGGATTCGGTGACAGCTCCTACGAGCAGTACTTC. Variable domain in full (rest from reference TRBV7-9 and TRBJ2-7): DTGVSQNPRHKITKRGQNVTFRCDPISEHNRLYWYRQTLGQGPEFLTYFQNEAQLEKSRLLSDRFSAERPKGSFSTLEIQRTEQGDSAMYLCASSLGFGDSSYEQYFGPGTRLTVT.

This clone was counted between two and nine times. The genes are TRBV7-2 and TRBJ2-7; TRBD2 matches at 10 bases. Germline V gene sequence: CDR1 SGHTA, CDR2 FQGNSA. V dropped 2 bases and J dropped 6; count of bases not matched to a gene: 4. There are 14 residues in the CDR3. In DNA, the CDR3 is TGTGCCAGCAGCTTACGGACTAGCGGAACCGAGCAGTACTTC. Amino acids: CASSLRTSGTEQYF.

The chain is built from TRBV7-8 and TRBJ2-7; a possible D gene is TRBD2 (5 bases). CDR3 size: 12 residues. The V end was cut by 4 bases, the J end by 6 bases, with 10 bases between. Germline assignment: CDR1 SGHVS and CDR2 FQNEAQ. DNA of the CDR3: TGTGCCAGCAGCTCACCCGGGGTCGAGCAGTACTTC. It codes for CASSSPGVEQYF.

Note on this clone: This specimen includes other DNA sequences encoding the same CDR3. The V call is TRBV4-1, the J call TRBJ2-5; D unresolved. The CDR3 sequence is 12 residues long. The ends were cut back, 0 bases at V and 4 bases at J, with 3 bases in the middle. Germline CDR1 and CDR2: MGHRA and YSYEKL. The CDR3 sequence is CASSQDRETQYF. CDR3 nucleotide sequence: TGCGCCAGCAGCCAAGATCGAGAGACCCAGTACTTC.

This chain connects TRBV25-1 to TRBJ2-1, with TRBD2 identical over 10 bases. Trimming removed 1 base from V and 5 bases from J; junction bases left unmatched: 8. CDR1 and CDR2 from the germline V gene are MGHDK and SYGVNS. The CDR3 contains 17 residues. The CDR3 is CASSESKLAGVDNEQFF. Here the CDR3 DNA reads TGTGCCAGCAGTGAATCCAAGCTAGCGGGAGTGGACAATGAGCAGTTCTTC.

The chain recombines TRBV5-6 with TRBJ2-7; possibly TRBD1 for D (5 bases). The CDR3 sequence is 15 residues long. V lost 4 bases and J lost 2, with 16 bases in between. Looked up from germline, CDR1 is SGHDT and CDR2 is YYEEEE. Written as DNA, the CDR3 is TGTGCCAGCAGCGACGGACAAGGAAAGCCCTACGAGCAGTACTTC. Amino acids: CASSDGQGKPYEQYF.

This chain connects TRBV10-3 to TRBJ2-1, with a tentative D call TRBD2 (6 bases). Germline CDR1 reads ENHRY; CDR2 reads SYGVKD. V lost 7 bases, J lost 4 bases, and 17 bases lay in between. The CDR3 sequence is 15 residues long. The CDR3 sequence is CAIKEGGSLYNEQFF. In nucleotides, the CDR3 is TGTGCCATCAAGGAGGGAGGCTCCCTATACAATGAGCAGTTCTTC.

The V and J genes are TRBV19 and TRBJ1-1; possibly TRBD1 for D (6 bases). V was pared by 6 bases and J by 7 bases, with 18 bases between. Germline CDR1 reads LNHDA; CDR2 reads SQIVND (reference sequence). The CDR3 extends over 14 amino acids. CDR3 residues: CASRNRDKSYEAFF. CDR3 DNA: TGTGCCAGTAGGAACAGGGATAAGTCCTATGAAGCTTTCTTT.

The chain recombines TRBV5-1 with TRBJ2-7, with a possible D match to TRBD1 (6 bases). V gave up 4 bases and J gave up 2 bases, with 16 bases separating them. The CDR3 has 15 residues. Germline V gene sequence: CDR1 SGHRS, CDR2 YFSETQ. As DNA, the CDR3 is TGCGCCAGCAGCGAACAGGGTGTTCAAACCTACGAGCAGTACTTC. It translates to CASSEQGVQTYEQYF.

This chain connects TRBV27 to TRBJ2-1; 12 bases match TRBD1. With 1 base clipped from V and 10 bases from J, the junction kept 5 bases outside the gene matches. The CDR3 has 15 amino acids. The V gene's germline CDR1 is MNHEY and CDR2 SMNVEV (reference sequence). The CDR3 sequence is CASSLWDRGRVEQFF. DNA of the CDR3: TGTGCCAGCAGTTTATGGGACAGGGGGCGCGTGGAGCAGTTCTTC.

Concerning this clone: One end of the junction is discordant with germline, which a read error may explain. The CDR3 loop is CASSSGQYPSHEQYF. The CDR3 DNA reads TGTGCCAGCAGCTCGGGACAGTACCCCTCCCACGAGCAGTACTTC. This chain uses TRBV28 with TRBJ2-7; 7 bases line up with TRBD1. The germline gives CDR1 MDHEN, CDR2 SYDVKM. The CDR3 sequence is 15 residues long.

The CDR3 loop reads CASKDLGGAAFF. Written as DNA, the CDR3 is TGTGCCAGCAAAGATCTAGGGGGGGCCGCTTTCTTT. The chain uses TRBV6-1 and TRBJ1-1; D perhaps matches TRBD1 (6 bases). The CDR3 loop spans 12 amino acids. Germline V gives CDR1 MNHNS, CDR2 SASEGT. Trimming shortened V by 7 bases and J by 11 bases, and 17 bases separated the two germline ends.

This chain joins TRBV4-1 and TRBJ2-1, with TRBD2 matching 14 bases. The germline V gene has CDR1 MGHRA and CDR2 YSYEKL. The junction had 5 bases not matched to a gene; V was cut back by 3 bases and J by 1 base. The CDR3 is made up of 18 amino acids. The CDR3 loop reads CASSQGTSGRGSYNEQFF. The CDR3 DNA reads TGCGCCAGCAGCCAGGGGACTAGCGGGAGAGGGTCCTACAATGAGCAGTTCTTC.

This clone was seen once. The V call is TRBV7-6, the J call TRBJ2-7, with 8 bases that match TRBD1. CDR3 length: 15 residues. The junction had 5 bases not matched to a gene; V was cut back by 4 bases and J by 0 bases. CDR1 is SGHVS and CDR2 is FNYEAQ in the germline V gene. CDR3 sequence: CASSSDRVHSYEQYF. DNA for the CDR3: TGTGCCAGCAGCTCGGACAGGGTACACTCCTACGAGCAGTACTTC.

This chain uses TRBV4-2 with TRBJ2-2; 16 bases align to TRBD2. Looked up from germline, CDR1 is LGHNA and CDR2 is YNFKEQ. The CDR3 spans 17 residues. Trimming removed 4 bases from V and 4 bases from J; junction bases left unmatched: 3. CDR3 in DNA: TGTGCCAGCAGCCCGGGACTAGCGGGAGGGCCCACCGGGGAGCTGTTTTTT. Translated: CASSPGLAGGPTGELFF.

V usage is TRBV6-1 and J usage is TRBJ2-1; a weak D match, TRBD1 (6 bases). This CDR3 spans 14 amino acids. Trimming pared 5 bases from V and 6 bases from J, leaving 14 bases between. CDR1 is MNHNS, CDR2 SASEGT, per germline. The CDR3 protein is CASSSGDEANEQFF. Here the CDR3 DNA reads TGTGCCAGCAGTTCAGGGGATGAGGCCAATGAGCAGTTCTTC.

The chain is built from TRBV2 and TRBJ2-5; 12 bases fit TRBD2. The germline V gene has CDR1 SNHLY and CDR2 FYNNEI. The CDR3 has 17 amino acids. Losses at the gene ends were 5 bases for V and 1 base for J; bases not matched to a gene: 8. Written as DNA, the CDR3 is TGTGCCAGCAGTACCGTTCTAGCGGGAGGGCCCCAAGAGACCCAGTACTTC. It is translated as CASSTVLAGGPQETQYF.

The J gene is TRBJ2-7, the V gene TRBV30; 7 positions match TRBD2. The CDR3 length is 13 residues. CDR1 and CDR2 (germline): GTSNPN, SVGIG (reference sequence). V trimming: 3 bases; J trimming: 6 bases; junction bases outside the gene matches: 8. The CDR3 loop reads CAWSWAGDGEQYF. CDR3 nucleotides: TGTGCCTGGAGCTGGGCGGGAGATGGCGAGCAGTACTTC.

The chain links TRBV23-1 to TRBJ1-2; TRBD1 agrees at 12 bases. TRBV23-1 is an open reading frame, and its role is uncertain. CDR3 size: 18 residues. Losses at the gene ends were 0 bases for V and 3 bases for J; bases not matched to a gene: 8. The CDR3 loop reads CASSQSCGDRGPYYGYTF. For the CDR3, the DNA is TGCGCCAGCAGTCAATCGTGTGGGGACAGGGGGCCCTACTATGGCTACACCTTC.

This chain connects TRBV7-2 to TRBJ2-1, with D unclear. V was clipped by 5 bases and J by 7 bases, with 6 bases between them. Germline CDR1 SGHTA, CDR2 FQGNSA. This CDR3 has 11 amino acids. The DNA for the CDR3 is TGTGCCAGCAGCGAGATAAATGAGCAGTTCTTC. Amino acid sequence: CASSEINEQFF.

The gene calls are TRBV7-9 and TRBJ2-7, with 12 bases lining up with TRBD1. Germline values: CDR1 SEHNR, CDR2 FQNEAQ (reference sequence). The CDR3 length is 14 residues. J was trimmed by 6 bases and V by 5 bases; bases with no gene match: 5. CDR3: CASSIGGQGAEQYF. DNA of the CDR3: TGTGCCAGCAGCATAGGGGGACAGGGGGCCGAGCAGTACTTC.